This paragraph reports one T cell receptor beta chain. These data originate in a study of control samples from healthy donors and cancer patients. Germline values: CDR1 SGHRS, CDR2 YFSETQ. V shed 0 bases and J shed 8 bases, with 9 bases lying between them. The CDR3 consists of 14 residues. Method: immunoSEQ multiplex PCR; TCRdb's copy keeps in-frame clones and lacks some. This sample has around 170,000 clones, with around 90% found just once. The specimen was blood. The rearrangement joins TRBV5-1 to TRBJ1-6; D uncertain. The TCR originated in a woman aged 30 to 39 in good health. CDR3 sequence reads: CASSLAQLYSPLHF. Here the CDR3 DNA reads TGCGCCAGCAGCTTGGCGCAGCTTTATTCACCCCTCCACTTT.